These 17 T cell receptor beta chains were all obtained from the same sample, sequenced in a study of blood T cell repertoires in COVID-19 (dated by TCRdb to 2020 to 2021). The library was prepared using the immunoSEQ multiplex PCR assay. TCRdb provides this immuneACCESS table in a form limited to in-frame rearrangements. Some clones are lacking; in checked studies, under half of them reflect an unresolved V gene, and why the rest are absent is not known. The sample profile shows about 47,000 clones; around 65% of them were found once. Roughly 8.8% of the sample is in the top ten clones. Sequenced input: peripheral blood. These receptors all come from a woman aged 65 to 85 with acute or convalescent COVID-19.

The rearrangement joins TRBV3-1 (or the pseudogene TRBV3-2) to TRBJ2-4; tentatively, D is TRBD2 (6 bases). This CDR3 has 15 residues. Germline loops: CDR1 LGHDT, CDR2 YNNKEL (reference sequence). Trimming removed 1 base at V and 0 bases at J, with 7 bases between. In DNA, the CDR3 is TGTGCCAGCAGCCAAGGGAGGGTAGCCAAAAACATTCAGTACTTC. Translation gives CASSQGRVAKNIQYF.

This rearrangement joins TRBV7-9 to TRBJ1-1; 8 bases are shared with TRBD1. The germline V gene has CDR1 SEHNR and CDR2 FQNEAQ (reference sequence). This CDR3 spans 14 amino acids. The junction had 3 bases not matched to a gene; V was cut back by 5 bases and J by 1 base. The CDR3 DNA reads TGTGCCAGCAGCATAGGACAGGGGAACACTGAAGCTTTCTTT. As protein: CASSIGQGNTEAFF.

The chain joins TRBV7-8 to TRBJ1-2, with TRBD1 identical over 7 bases. V gave up 6 bases and J gave up 7 bases; unmatched junction bases: 8. CDR3 length: 13 amino acids. The germline gives CDR1 SGHVS, CDR2 FQNEAQ. The CDR3 loop is CASRPDRDSGYTF. The CDR3 DNA reads as TGTGCCAGCAGACCAGACAGGGATTCTGGCTACACCTTC.

This clone was picked up one time. V gene TRBV5-1 combines with J gene TRBJ2-5; possibly TRBD2 for D (6 bases). Deletions cut 5 bases from V and 5 bases from J, with 7 bases between. Germline assignment: CDR1 SGHRS and CDR2 YFSETQ. This CDR3 is 11 amino acids long. For the CDR3, the DNA is TGCGCCAGCAGGGCGGGGGAGACCCAGTACTTC. Protein product: CASRAGETQYF.

The chain joins TRBV11-2 to TRBJ2-3; the D gene is possibly TRBD1 (6 bases). The CDR3 totals 15 residues. Per the germline V gene, CDR1 is SGHAT and CDR2 is FQNNGV. V lost 1 base, J lost 3 bases, and 11 bases lay in between. In nucleotides, the CDR3 is TGTGCCAGCAGCTTAGCGCACAGGGAGACAGATACGCAGTATTTT. Amino acid sequence: CASSLAHRETDTQYF.

This clone was seen more than once but under ten times. J is TRBJ1-1 and V is TRBV11-2, with D tentatively TRBD1 (6 bases). Germline V gene data show CDR1 as SGHAT and CDR2 as FQNNGV. V lost 5 bases to trimming and J lost 6 bases, with 16 bases between them. The CDR3 covers 14 residues. CDR3 amino acids: CASSGTTRKAEAFF. DNA of the CDR3: TGTGCCAGCAGCGGGACAACAAGAAAGGCTGAAGCTTTCTTT.

The genes are TRBV9 and TRBJ2-7, with TRBD1 as a possible D gene (5 bases). The CDR3 length is 14 residues. The germline gives CDR1 SGDLS, CDR2 YYNGEE. Trimming cost V 4 bases and J 6 bases, with 17 bases left between them. The CDR3 sequence: CASSSSWVDTEQYF. Written as DNA, the CDR3 is TGTGCCAGCAGCTCATCTTGGGTGGACACCGAGCAGTACTTC.

This clone was counted only a few times. The chain recombines TRBV6-5 with TRBJ1-1, with D perhaps matching TRBD1 (6 bases). Germline V gene lookup returns CDR1 MNHEY and CDR2 SVGAGI. The CDR3 covers 15 residues. V was shortened by 0 bases and J by 1 base, with 9 bases between the two germline ends. CDR3 protein: CASSYSDSQNTEAFF. CDR3 DNA: TGTGCCAGCAGTTACTCGGACAGTCAGAACACTGAAGCTTTCTTT.

This clone was seen only a few times. CDR3: CASSPGQGALTEAFF. The CDR3 DNA reads TGTGCCAGCAGTCCCGGACAGGGGGCTCTGACTGAAGCTTTCTTT. V gene TRBV28 combines with J gene TRBJ1-1, with TRBD1 identical over 11 bases. The CDR3 has 15 residues. The germline V gene has CDR1 MDHEN and CDR2 SYDVKM. V shed 5 bases, J shed 5 bases, and the junction held 7 bases outside the gene matches.

This chain links TRBV7-9 with TRBJ1-5, with D hard to call. Deletions cut 0 bases from V and 4 bases from J, with 7 bases between. Germline V gives CDR1 SEHNR, CDR2 FQNEAQ (reference sequence). This CDR3 is built from 14 residues. In DNA, the CDR3 is TGTGCCAGCAGCTTAGCGGCACCTAATCAGCCCCAGCATTTT. This encodes CASSLAAPNQPQHF.

The V call is TRBV3-1 (or the pseudogene TRBV3-2), the J call TRBJ1-1; 11 bases line up with TRBD1. V dropped 1 base and J dropped 10; count of bases not matched to a gene: 2. CDR1 and CDR2 (germline): LGHDT, YNNKEL (reference sequence). CDR3 length: 13 amino acids. Here the CDR3 DNA reads TGTGCCAGCAGCCAAGGGACAGGGGGCTTAGCTTTCTTT. Translating gives CASSQGTGGLAFF.

This clone was picked up one time. The V gene is TRBV19, the J gene TRBJ2-1; 11 bases are a match to TRBD2. The CDR3 consists of 15 residues. Per the germline V gene, CDR1 is LNHDA and CDR2 is SQIVND (reference sequence). V lost 4 bases and J lost 7; bases outside the gene matches: 6. The CDR3 loop is CASSKLAGVMNEQFF. The CDR3, as DNA: TGTGCCAGTAGTAAACTAGCGGGAGTAATGAATGAGCAGTTCTTC.

J is TRBJ2-7 and V is TRBV3-1 (or the pseudogene TRBV3-2), with TRBD2 matching over 11 bases. CDR3 length equals 15 residues. V gave up 4 bases and J gave up 2 bases; unmatched junction bases: 4. Germline V gives CDR1 LGHDT, CDR2 YNNKEL (reference sequence). In nucleotides, the CDR3 is TGTGCCAGCAGCCCGACTAGCGGGGAAACCTACGAGCAGTACTTC. The encoded protein is CASSPTSGETYEQYF.

The chain joins TRBV6-5 to TRBJ2-7, with 12 bases fitting TRBD1. The CDR3 consists of 15 residues. V gave up 6 bases and J gave up 0 bases; unmatched junction bases: 3. Looked up from germline, CDR1 is MNHEY and CDR2 is SVGAGI. CDR3 DNA: TGTGCCAGCAGAGGGGGACAGGGGGCCTCCTACGAGCAGTACTTC. Translating gives CASRGGQGASYEQYF.

The chain is built from TRBV4-1 and TRBJ2-5; 9 positions agree with TRBD2. The CDR3 sequence is 16 residues long. Germline trimming cut 0 bases from V and 5 bases from J; bases unmatched to any gene: 7. Germline-derived CDR1 and CDR2 are MGHRA and YSYEKL. CDR3: CASSQDRRGGRETQYF. In DNA, the CDR3 is TGCGCCAGCAGCCAAGATAGGCGGGGGGGCCGGGAGACCCAGTACTTC.

The rearrangement joins TRBV4-1 to TRBJ2-4, with D tentatively TRBD2 (5 bases). The V end lost 0 bases, the J end lost 0 bases, and 9 bases lay between the germline ends. This CDR3 spans 16 amino acids. Germline V gene data show CDR1 as MGHRA and CDR2 as YSYEKL. The CDR3 region is CASSQDPAGAKNIQYF. CDR3 DNA sequence: TGCGCCAGCAGCCAAGACCCCGCGGGAGCCAAAAACATTCAGTACTTC.

The rearrangement uses TRBV3-1 (or the pseudogene TRBV3-2) and TRBJ2-1, with a possible D match to TRBD1 (5 bases). Germline V gives CDR1 LGHDT, CDR2 YNNKEL (reference sequence). V lost 1 base and J lost 5, with 12 bases in between. The CDR3 runs to 15 residues. The CDR3 here is CASSQVGLGDNEQFF. CDR3 coding DNA: TGTGCCAGCAGCCAAGTCGGTTTAGGGGACAATGAGCAGTTCTTC.